Below, 20 T cell receptor beta chains from the same sample are listed, as sequenced in a study of blood T cell repertoires in COVID-19. TCRdb keeps only in-frame clones here, not all; method: immunoSEQ multiplex PCR. Among under 200,000 clones listed, around nine tenths were seen once. Sequences were obtained from peripheral blood. These receptors all come from a man aged 55 to 70 with COVID-19, enrolled during active disease.

Worth noting for this clone: The junction does not match germline at one end; this may be a read error. The genes are TRBV7-7 and TRBJ2-1, with D unclear. Germline lookup yields CDR1 SSHAT and CDR2 FNYEAQ (reference sequence). CDR3 size: 14 residues. CDR3 amino acids: CASSPTGSYNEQFF. CDR3 in DNA: TGTGCTAGCAGCCCTACTGGTTCATACAATGAGCAGTTCTTC.

This chain joins TRBV7-3 and TRBJ2-3; TRBD2 aligns across 12 bases. Germline loops: CDR1 SGHTA, CDR2 FQGTGA. The CDR3 totals 17 residues. J was trimmed by 7 bases and V by 1 base; bases with no gene match: 9. In DNA, the CDR3 is TGTGCCAGCAGCTTAAACCCGGCTAGCGGGGGGGGAAATACGCAGTATTTT. Translating it yields CASSLNPASGGGNTQYF.

This chain links TRBV6-2 or TRBV6-3 with TRBJ1-2, with D unresolved. Germline V lookup: CDR1 MNHEY, CDR2 SVGEGT. Deletions cut 0 bases from V and 0 bases from J, with 5 bases between. The CDR3 has 14 residues. In DNA form, the CDR3 reads TGTGCCAGCAGTTACTCGACAACTAACTATGGCTACACCTTC. It yields the protein CASSYSTTNYGYTF.

V usage is TRBV11-2 and J usage is TRBJ1-1; D gene uncertain. The CDR3 contains 15 residues. Germline values: CDR1 SGHAT, CDR2 FQNNGV. V lost 0 bases and J 2 bases, leaving 10 bases between the germline ends. The CDR3 DNA sequence: TGTGCCAGCAGCTTAGAACGATTGAGTAACACTGAAGCTTTCTTT. Protein sequence: CASSLERLSNTEAFF.

V and J are TRBV21-1 and TRBJ1-2. TRBV21-1 is listed as a pseudogene. The length of the CDR3 is 17 residues. CDR3 amino acids: CASSWTGGLPRNYGYTF. The CDR3 nucleotides read TGTGCCAGCAGCTGGACGGGGGGCCTCCCCAGGAACTATGGCTACACCTTC.

The V and J genes are TRBV7-9 and TRBJ2-1, with D possibly matching TRBD2 (6 bases). Trimming cost V 5 bases and J 1 base, with 18 bases left between them. The CDR3 covers 17 residues. The germline V gene has CDR1 SEHNR and CDR2 FQNEAQ (reference sequence). DNA of the CDR3: TGTGCCAGCAGCCCTAGGACATCCCGGGGGTCCTACAATGAGCAGTTCTTC. Protein: CASSPRTSRGSYNEQFF.

This clone was recorded only once. The rearrangement uses TRBV20-1 and TRBJ1-4; D is ambiguous. This CDR3 has 12 amino acids. Trimming shortened V by 3 bases and J by 3 bases, and 5 bases separated the two germline ends. The germline V gene has CDR1 DFQATT and CDR2 SNEGSKA (reference sequence). In nucleotides, the CDR3 is TGCAGTGCTAGTCCATCTAATGAAAAACTGTTTTTT. Amino acids: CSASPSNEKLFF.

This chain connects TRBV7-8 to TRBJ1-1; TRBD1 is a possible D gene (5 bases). V dropped 1 base and J dropped 1 base, with 13 bases sitting between them. Germline assignment: CDR1 SGHVS and CDR2 FQNEAQ. The CDR3 length is 16 residues. The CDR3 coding sequence is TGTGCCAGCAGCTTAGGATCGTGGAGGGGGAACACTGAAGCTTTCTTT. Protein product: CASSLGSWRGNTEAFF.

V is TRBV5-6 and J is TRBJ1-6; no clear D gene. Germline V CDR1 and CDR2: SGHDT, YYEEEE. The CDR3 is made up of 14 amino acids. Trimming took off 2 bases at V and 9 bases at J, with 12 bases between the two ends. The CDR3: CASSFRGRGSPLHF. The CDR3, as DNA: TGTGCCAGCAGCTTCCGGGGTCGGGGTTCACCCCTCCACTTT.

The gene calls are TRBV5-8 and TRBJ1-2; D not certain. This CDR3 is 12 amino acids long. Germline values: CDR1 SGHTS, CDR2 YDEGEE. V was clipped by 2 bases and J by 4 bases, with 6 bases between them. The chain's CDR3 is CASSFTVYGYTF. As DNA, the CDR3 is TGTGCCAGCAGCTTCACAGTCTATGGCTACACCTTC.

V is TRBV24-1 and J is TRBJ2-1, with D unresolved. The germline V and J ends were trimmed by 2 bases and 4 bases, with 5 bases remaining between them. Germline-derived CDR1 and CDR2 are KGHDR and SFDVKD. This CDR3 is built from 13 residues. The CDR3 DNA is TGTGCCACCAGTGATTCCACATACAATGAGCAGTTCTTC. Translation gives CATSDSTYNEQFF.

The rearrangement uses TRBV2 and TRBJ1-1; D is uncertain. The CDR3 is 14 residues long. V lost 3 bases and J 1 base, leaving 9 bases between the germline ends. Germline-derived CDR1 and CDR2 are SNHLY and FYNNEI. CDR3 residues: CASSDLSSNTEAFF. The CDR3 nucleotides are TGTGCCAGCAGTGATTTGAGTTCGAACACTGAAGCTTTCTTT.

This chain joins TRBV5-1 and TRBJ2-2, with 7 bases aligning to TRBD1. This CDR3 has 17 residues. After removal of 3 bases from V and 0 bases from J, the junction contained 8 bases not matched to a gene. CDR1 is SGHRS and CDR2 is YFSETQ in the germline V gene. CDR3 sequence (DNA): TGCGCCAGCAGCTACGGGACAGTTGAAGCGAACACCGGGGAGCTGTTTTTT. Translation: CASSYGTVEANTGELFF.

The sample holds one count of this clone. This sequence joins TRBV7-3 and TRBJ2-3, with 8 bases lining up with TRBD1. This CDR3 has 15 amino acids. V shed 4 bases and J 9 bases; nucleotides not matched to a gene: 12. The germline CDR1 and CDR2 sequences are SGHTA and FQGTGA. CDR3: CASSSGTGAAGTQYF. CDR3 nucleotides: TGTGCCAGCAGCTCCGGGACAGGTGCCGCGGGGACGCAGTATTTT. The entire variable domain, with the rest obtained from reference TRBV7-3 and TRBJ2-3, is as follows: GAGVSQTPSNKVTEKGKYVELRCDPISGHTALYWYRQSLGQGPEFLIYFQGTGAADDSGLPNDRFFAVRPEGSVSTLKIQRTERGDSAVYLCASSSGTGAAGTQYFGPGTRLTVL.

This sequence joins TRBV24-1 and TRBJ2-5; 9 positions agree with TRBD1. Per the germline V gene, CDR1 is KGHDR and CDR2 is SFDVKD. The V segment lost 9 bases and the J segment 5 bases; nucleotides outside the gene matches: 6. The CDR3 runs 13 residues. CDR3 coding DNA: TGTGCCACCGCTACAGGGGGCGGGGAGACCCAGTACTTC. Its translation: CATATGGGETQYF.

The V and J genes are TRBV5-6 and TRBJ2-1, with 8 nucleotides matching TRBD2. The CDR3 is 15 residues long. The germline V gene encodes CDR1 SGHDT and CDR2 YYEEEE. J was trimmed by 9 bases and V by 2 bases; bases with no gene match: 10. The CDR3 DNA follows: TGTGCCAGCAGCTTCAGAACTAGCGGCCGCGGTGAGCAGTTCTTC. As protein: CASSFRTSGRGEQFF. Variable domain in full (rest from reference TRBV5-6 and TRBJ2-1): DAGVTQSPTHLIKTRGQQVTLRCSPKSGHDTVSWYQQALGQGPQFIFQYYEEEERQRGNFPDRFSGHQFPNYSSELNVNALLLGDSALYLCASSFRTSGRGEQFFGPGTRLTVL.

The chain recombines TRBV6-5 with TRBJ1-1; D not resolved. Trimming cost V 5 bases and J 6 bases, with 16 bases left between them. Germline CDR1 is MNHEY and CDR2 is SVGAGI. CDR3 length: 14 amino acids. The CDR3 bases are TGTGCCAGCAGTCCGATCCGAGGTCTTCCTGAAGCTTTCTTT. Protein: CASSPIRGLPEAFF.

A word on this clone: Distinct nucleotide sequences in the sample also encode this CDR3. The V call is TRBV7-2, the J call TRBJ1-6, with 8 nucleotides matching TRBD1. J was trimmed by 9 bases and V by 5 bases; bases with no gene match: 6. CDR3 size: 14 residues. Germline V gene lookup returns CDR1 SGHTA and CDR2 FQGNSA. The CDR3 loop reads CASSLGQGTSPLHF. The CDR3 bases are TGTGCCAGCAGCCTCGGACAGGGTACTTCACCCCTCCACTTT.

V is TRBV28 and J is TRBJ1-3; TRBD1 agrees at 7 bases. This CDR3 is built from 14 residues. Germline trimming cut 8 bases from V and 4 bases from J; bases unmatched to any gene: 8. The V gene's germline CDR1 is MDHEN and CDR2 SYDVKM. The DNA of the CDR3 is TGTGCCAGCGGCCTTACAGGGGCCGGAAACACCATATATTTT. This encodes CASGLTGAGNTIYF. Filled out from reference TRBV28 and TRBJ1-3, the complete variable domain reads DVKVTQSSRYLVKRTGEKVFLECVQDMDHENMFWYRQDPGLGLRLIYFSYDVKMKEKGDIPEGYSVSREKKERFSLILESASTNQTSMYLCASGLTGAGNTIYFGEGSWLTVV.

This CDR3 reads CASKGGAAYGYTF. In DNA, the CDR3 is TGTGCCAGCAAAGGGGGGGCGGCCTATGGCTACACCTTC. The V gene is TRBV9, the J gene TRBJ1-2; D possibly corresponds to TRBD1 (6 bases). V was cut by 6 bases and J by 4 bases, with 13 bases left in between. The CDR3 totals 13 residues. CDR1 and CDR2 from the germline V gene are SGDLS and YYNGEE.